The 19 T cell receptor beta chains below were found in one sample sequenced in a study of shared clonotypes between healthy human individuals. This table comes from immunoSEQ multiplex PCR, and its TCRdb copy is limited to in-frame clones, with some not included. The data hold 400,000 to 600,000 clones, with almost 80% observed a single time. The sequenced material came from PBMCs. The receptors derive from a woman aged 35 to 49 in good health. Some clones in this sample may be carry-over from other donors' samples.

V gene TRBV19 combines with J gene TRBJ2-2, with 7 bases that match TRBD1. The V gene end was trimmed by 3 bases and the J gene end by 6 bases; junction bases not matched to a gene: 7. This CDR3 spans 15 amino acids. The germline V gene has CDR1 LNHDA and CDR2 SQIVND (reference sequence). The CDR3 here is CASSIQGDVAGELFF. CDR3 DNA sequence: TGTGCCAGTAGTATCCAGGGGGATGTCGCCGGGGAGCTGTTTTTT. Using reference TRBV19 and TRBJ2-2 for the parts outside the CDR3, the full variable domain is DGGITQSPKYLFRKEGQNVTLSCEQNLNHDAMYWYRQDPGQGLRLIYYSQIVNDFQKGDIAEGYSVSREKKESFPLTVTSAQKNPTAFYLCASSIQGDVAGELFFGEGSRLTVL.

The chain couples TRBV29-1 to TRBJ1-1; 7 bases line up with TRBD1. The germline V gene has CDR1 SQVTM and CDR2 ANQGSEA. CDR3 size: 13 residues. After removal of 4 bases from V and 4 bases from J, the junction contained 6 bases not matched to a gene. Here the CDR3 DNA reads TGCAGCGTTGGGGAGGGGGCGTTCACTGAAGCTTTCTTT. Its protein is CSVGEGAFTEAFF. Drawing the rest from reference TRBV29-1 and TRBJ1-1, the complete variable domain is SAVISQKPSRDICQRGTSLTIQCQVDSQVTMMFWYRQQPGQSLTLIATANQGSEATYESGFVIDKFPISRPNLTFSTLTVSNMSPEDSSIYLCSVGEGAFTEAFFGQGTRLTVV.

V gene TRBV19 combines with J gene TRBJ1-4; 7 nucleotides line up with TRBD1. Germline-derived CDR1 and CDR2 are LNHDA and SQIVND (reference sequence). There are 16 residues in the CDR3. V trimming: 7 bases; J trimming: 0 bases; junction bases outside the gene matches: 8. This CDR3 is CASTDRAKATNEKLFF. The CDR3, as DNA: TGTGCCAGTACCGACAGGGCCAAAGCAACTAATGAAAAACTGTTTTTT.

This clone was seen a few times. The chain combines TRBV28 with TRBJ1-4, with 8 positions matching TRBD1. The CDR3 covers 13 residues. Trimming at V came to 9 bases and at J to 7 bases, leaving 7 bases not matched to a gene. Germline V gene sequence: CDR1 MDHEN, CDR2 SYDVKM. The CDR3: CASYRGASEKLFF. CDR3 coding DNA: TGTGCCAGTTACAGGGGGGCCAGTGAAAAACTGTTTTTT.

V gene TRBV27 combines with J gene TRBJ2-1, with D perhaps TRBD1 (6 bases). V lost 2 bases, J lost 5 bases, and 13 bases lay in between. Germline CDR1 and CDR2: MNHEY and SMNVEV (reference sequence). The CDR3 is 15 amino acids. CDR3 protein: CASSLLQGENNEQFF. The CDR3 DNA sequence: TGTGCCAGCAGTTTACTACAGGGAGAAAACAATGAGCAGTTCTTC.

V is TRBV5-1 and J is TRBJ2-1; D possibly matches TRBD1 or TRBD2 (6 bases each). The germline CDR1 and CDR2 sequences are SGHRS and YFSETQ. Trimming removed 0 bases at V and 4 bases at J, with 11 bases between. The CDR3 sequence is 15 residues long. In nucleotides, the CDR3 is TGCGCCAGCAGCTTGGCCCTAGGGGGGTACAATGAGCAGTTCTTC. This translates into CASSLALGGYNEQFF.

The chain has TRBV4-2 and TRBJ2-3; the match to TRBD2 covers 14 bases. The CDR3 spans 19 residues. The V segment lost 0 bases and the J segment 6 bases; nucleotides outside the gene matches: 11. Germline-derived CDR1 and CDR2 are LGHNA and YNFKEQ. CDR3 amino acids: CASSQDLTSGRARGDTQYF. In DNA, the CDR3 is TGTGCCAGCAGCCAAGATCTGACTAGCGGGAGGGCCCGGGGGGATACGCAGTATTTT.

V gene TRBV13 combines with J gene TRBJ2-2; 8 bases are a match to TRBD1. After removal of 5 bases from V and 0 bases from J, the junction contained 8 bases not matched to a gene. The CDR3 is made up of 17 amino acids. From germline, CDR1 is PRHDT and CDR2 FYEKMQ (reference sequence). CDR3 sequence reads: CASSPYRTGTNTGELFF. Written as DNA, the CDR3 is TGTGCCAGCAGCCCGTACCGGACAGGGACGAACACCGGGGAGCTGTTTTTT.

The chain is built from TRBV9 and TRBJ2-2; TRBD2 agrees at 7 bases. CDR3 size: 15 residues. V lost 0 bases, J lost 2 bases, and 1 base stayed unmatched. Germline V lookup: CDR1 SGDLS, CDR2 YYNGEE. The CDR3 protein is CASSVASGNTGELFF. DNA of the CDR3: TGTGCCAGCAGCGTAGCTAGCGGAAACACCGGGGAGCTGTTTTTT.

The DNA for the CDR3 is TGTGCCAGCAGCGTAGGGATGAACACTGAAGCTTTCTTT. Translation: CASSVGMNTEAFF. J is TRBJ1-1 and V is TRBV7-2; D is uncertain. The CDR3 extends over 13 amino acids. The V gene lost 5 bases and the J gene lost 0 bases, with 7 bases spanning the gap. Germline values: CDR1 SGHTA, CDR2 FQGNSA.

The chain joins TRBV14 to TRBJ2-7; tentatively, D is TRBD1 (5 bases). Deletions cut 0 bases from V and 7 bases from J, with 7 bases between. This CDR3 region has 12 residues. Germline V gene data show CDR1 as SGHDN and CDR2 as FVKESK. The CDR3 coding sequence is TGTGCCAGCAGCCAAGAAGGGGCGGAGCAGTACTTC. It codes for CASSQEGAEQYF.

The rearrangement links TRBV29-1 to TRBJ2-3; TRBD2 matches 13 bases. V trimming: 7 bases; J trimming: 0 bases; junction bases outside the gene matches: 19. Germline values: CDR1 SQVTM, CDR2 ANQGSEA. There are 20 residues in the CDR3. The CDR3 reads CSARGGLAGLRPSSTDTQYF. The CDR3 nucleotides are TGCAGCGCCCGAGGGGGACTAGCGGGATTACGCCCGTCCAGCACAGATACGCAGTATTTT.

The V gene is TRBV5-1, the J gene TRBJ2-3; 7 bases agree with TRBD2. Germline CDR1 is SGHRS and CDR2 is YFSETQ. The trim removed 4 bases at V and 5 bases at J, leaving 16 bases unmatched. This CDR3 is built from 17 residues. The CDR3 region is CASSRGFGGSDKDTQYF. The CDR3, as DNA: TGCGCCAGCAGCCGGGGGTTTGGCGGGAGCGATAAAGATACGCAGTATTTT.

This clone was counted once. V and J are TRBV12-5 and TRBJ2-1; D call uncertain. Germline loops: CDR1 LGHNT, CDR2 FRNRAP. CDR3 size: 12 residues. Trimming removed 3 bases at V and 4 bases at J, with 4 bases between. CDR3: CASGFWYNEQFF. The CDR3, as DNA: TGTGCTAGTGGTTTCTGGTACAATGAGCAGTTCTTC.

This clone was seen more than once but under ten times. The V call is TRBV5-1, the J call TRBJ2-3; TRBD1 matches 7 bases. The germline V gene encodes CDR1 SGHRS and CDR2 YFSETQ. The J segment lost 4 bases and the V segment lost 7 bases, leaving 6 bases of the junction unmatched. This CDR3 spans 13 amino acids. The CDR3 loop is CASAEQGADTQYF. The DNA of the CDR3 is TGCGCCAGCGCCGAGCAGGGGGCAGATACGCAGTATTTT.

The chain joins TRBV10-3 to TRBJ2-7; possibly TRBD2 for D (5 bases). The CDR3 totals 15 residues. V was clipped by 3 bases and J by 3 bases, with 15 bases between them. Germline V gives CDR1 ENHRY, CDR2 SYGVKD. CDR3 residues: CAISDSRGSSYEQYF. The CDR3 DNA sequence: TGTGCCATCAGTGATTCACGGGGTTCAAGCTACGAGCAGTACTTC.

The chain couples TRBV5-5 to TRBJ1-5; weak D call: TRBD1 (6 bases). Germline CDR1 is SGHKS and CDR2 is YYEKEE (reference sequence). This CDR3 is 15 amino acids long. With 4 bases removed from V and 0 bases from J, the gap between germline ends came to 11 bases. The CDR3 DNA is TGTGCCAGCAGCCTGGAGGGGGATAGCAATCAGCCCCAGCATTTT. Its translation: CASSLEGDSNQPQHF.

The rearrangement joins TRBV28 to TRBJ2-5; 10 positions agree with TRBD2. The tail of the sequence fits TRBJ2-7 better, so the J call may be wrong. The CDR3 spans 16 residues. The germline V gene encodes CDR1 MDHEN and CDR2 SYDVKM. The CDR3 loop is CASSRTRGLATYEQYF. CDR3 in DNA: TGTGCCAGCAGCCGTACCCGGGGACTAGCGACCTACGAGCAGTACTTC.

The chain links TRBV2 to TRBJ2-1, with 11 bases fitting TRBD2. The germline V gene encodes CDR1 SNHLY and CDR2 FYNNEI. This CDR3 spans 15 amino acids. Unmatched junction bases numbered 9, after V lost 6 bases and J lost 8 bases. DNA of the CDR3: TGTGCCAGCAGAGTGACTAGCGGGAAGTTGGATGAGCAGTTCTTC. Encoded protein: CASRVTSGKLDEQFF.